A single TCR beta chain is shown here with its context. The data are from a study of T cells after yellow fever vaccination. MiXCR, run by TCRdb on the 5' RACE reads, gives a single entry per CDR3 protein. The table shows hundreds of thousands of distinct CDR3 sequences, with about 19% occurring only once. This clonotype originated in a young man who received the YFV17D yellow fever vaccine. This material consisted of PBMCs, taken 15 days after the yellow fever booster vaccination.

The CDR3 reads CASSAIPLYNEQFF. CDR3 in DNA: TGTGCCAGCAGTGCTATCCCCCTCTACAATGAGCAGTTCTTC. J is TRBJ2-1 and V is TRBV12-3 or TRBV12-4; D not certain. Trimming removed 5 bases at V and 3 bases at J, with 11 bases between. The CDR3 covers 14 residues.